This T cell receptor (beta chain) came from a study of beta chain features in type 1 diabetes (dated by TCRdb to about 2018). At the level of the whole study: Mean age, gender distribution, total cell number and subset yield did not differ between patients and healthy donors. The study compared the TCRB repertoires of sorted circulating CD4+ T cell subsets in recently diagnosed type 1 diabetes patients with those in matched healthy donors. A total of 107,917,701 sorted cells were examined across all samples, and the number of cells per subset was strongly correlated with RNA yield. Whereas all 28 donors provided naive and central memory subsets, regulatory and stem cell-like memory subsets were isolated from just 8 patients and about 8 healthy donors.

Concerning this clone itself: Its antigen is still unknown. No qualities accompany the bases; no much larger clone lies one base away.

From each donor, a single peripheral blood sample of about 116 mL on average was drawn into heparinised tubes. A BD FACSAria II was used to sort naive, central memory, regulatory and stem cell-like memory CD4+ T cells with a panel that included CD45RO, CCR7, CD25, CD127, CD95 and CD27. Every sorted population had a purity above 95%. Right away, PBMCs were isolated by Lymphoprep density gradient centrifugation and were stained directly, with no culture step. So that batch effects would be minimized, each experiment stained and sorted samples in pairs, pairing one healthy donor with one patient. Study-level results and caveats: At VDJ recombination sites, patients with type 1 diabetes made fewer insertions and deleted more nucleotides, a pattern implying thymic rearrangement abnormalities. Naive, central memory and regulatory TCRB repertoires appeared to be more similar among patients than among healthy donors. Because cDNA rather than genomic DNA was sequenced, highly expressing activated cells could have been over-represented, although no difference in activation and CD3 levels was found between groups. Type 1 diabetes patients showed a moderate but significant shortening of TCRB CDR3 length in all four CD4+ subsets. HLA sub-analyses involved small numbers of individuals, so any influence of HLA type on TCRB rearrangement remained unresolved. PCR might favor shorter templates, but patient and control samples were amplified and corrected together, so any skew would affect both groups equally.

V and J are trimmed by 6 bases and 4 bases, and the gene matches miss 6 bases of the junction. From its cysteine to its phenylalanine, the CDR3 spans 13 amino acids. Of the read, only the CDR3 DNA is kept; its 39 bases are in frame from base 1. Sequences MNHNS (CDR1) and SASEGT (CDR2) are obtained from the germline V gene. All of the isolated RNA was reverse transcribed with the High Capacity cDNA Reverse Transcription Kit, so expressed TCRB transcripts were sequenced. Deep immunoSEQ sequencing was performed on naive, central memory and regulatory T cell samples, with an average of about 3.6 million total reads per sample. Sorted cells were lysed in RLT buffer, and RNA was extracted using DNase-treated RNeasy Micro or Mini kits according to cell number. Each cell subset was processed separately to prevent cross-contamination, with patient and healthy donor samples processed together. TCRB sequences were amplified from cDNA with the immunoSEQ multiplex PCR, producing 87-bp fragments spanning the CDR3 region. The amplicons were sequenced using the Illumina HiSeq platform. From the authors' description of their analysis: PCR bias was computationally corrected using synthetic template baselines, reads within Hamming distance 2 were collapsed, and singletons that could not be merged were discarded. Reads were aligned against IMGT to assign V, D and J genes, CDR3 length and insertions or deletions at six rearrangement sites. Within each subset, clonotype counts were normalized to the number of sorted cells before true diversity and Gini coefficients were calculated with the tcR R package. Repertoire sharing was quantified using the overlap coefficient calculated on TCRB nucleotide sequences. Out-of-frame TCRB sequences from naive cells were analyzed as a proxy for the pre-selection repertoire. What TCRdb holds here is the immuneACCESS table cut down to in-frame rearrangements. Part of the clones is not present; checked against another copy, under half of the missing clones reflect an unresolved V gene, and the others are unexplained. V, J and clone size were drawn from that table, and D and trimming were deduced from the DNA. Within this sample are about 900,000 clones, with 15% to 20% of them counted one time only. Around 0.02% of the sample comes from the top ten.

The receptor was isolated from a young woman in good health. The sequence joins TRBV6-1 to TRBJ2-7, with 7 bases aligning to TRBD2. Sequencing was performed on naive CD4+ T cells from blood. The intended sense of this specimen's cell subset or site label: true naive CD4+ T cells. Here is the DNA: TGTGCCAGCAGGAGGGACTATCAGTACGAGCAGTACTTC. The translation is CASRRDYQYEQYF.